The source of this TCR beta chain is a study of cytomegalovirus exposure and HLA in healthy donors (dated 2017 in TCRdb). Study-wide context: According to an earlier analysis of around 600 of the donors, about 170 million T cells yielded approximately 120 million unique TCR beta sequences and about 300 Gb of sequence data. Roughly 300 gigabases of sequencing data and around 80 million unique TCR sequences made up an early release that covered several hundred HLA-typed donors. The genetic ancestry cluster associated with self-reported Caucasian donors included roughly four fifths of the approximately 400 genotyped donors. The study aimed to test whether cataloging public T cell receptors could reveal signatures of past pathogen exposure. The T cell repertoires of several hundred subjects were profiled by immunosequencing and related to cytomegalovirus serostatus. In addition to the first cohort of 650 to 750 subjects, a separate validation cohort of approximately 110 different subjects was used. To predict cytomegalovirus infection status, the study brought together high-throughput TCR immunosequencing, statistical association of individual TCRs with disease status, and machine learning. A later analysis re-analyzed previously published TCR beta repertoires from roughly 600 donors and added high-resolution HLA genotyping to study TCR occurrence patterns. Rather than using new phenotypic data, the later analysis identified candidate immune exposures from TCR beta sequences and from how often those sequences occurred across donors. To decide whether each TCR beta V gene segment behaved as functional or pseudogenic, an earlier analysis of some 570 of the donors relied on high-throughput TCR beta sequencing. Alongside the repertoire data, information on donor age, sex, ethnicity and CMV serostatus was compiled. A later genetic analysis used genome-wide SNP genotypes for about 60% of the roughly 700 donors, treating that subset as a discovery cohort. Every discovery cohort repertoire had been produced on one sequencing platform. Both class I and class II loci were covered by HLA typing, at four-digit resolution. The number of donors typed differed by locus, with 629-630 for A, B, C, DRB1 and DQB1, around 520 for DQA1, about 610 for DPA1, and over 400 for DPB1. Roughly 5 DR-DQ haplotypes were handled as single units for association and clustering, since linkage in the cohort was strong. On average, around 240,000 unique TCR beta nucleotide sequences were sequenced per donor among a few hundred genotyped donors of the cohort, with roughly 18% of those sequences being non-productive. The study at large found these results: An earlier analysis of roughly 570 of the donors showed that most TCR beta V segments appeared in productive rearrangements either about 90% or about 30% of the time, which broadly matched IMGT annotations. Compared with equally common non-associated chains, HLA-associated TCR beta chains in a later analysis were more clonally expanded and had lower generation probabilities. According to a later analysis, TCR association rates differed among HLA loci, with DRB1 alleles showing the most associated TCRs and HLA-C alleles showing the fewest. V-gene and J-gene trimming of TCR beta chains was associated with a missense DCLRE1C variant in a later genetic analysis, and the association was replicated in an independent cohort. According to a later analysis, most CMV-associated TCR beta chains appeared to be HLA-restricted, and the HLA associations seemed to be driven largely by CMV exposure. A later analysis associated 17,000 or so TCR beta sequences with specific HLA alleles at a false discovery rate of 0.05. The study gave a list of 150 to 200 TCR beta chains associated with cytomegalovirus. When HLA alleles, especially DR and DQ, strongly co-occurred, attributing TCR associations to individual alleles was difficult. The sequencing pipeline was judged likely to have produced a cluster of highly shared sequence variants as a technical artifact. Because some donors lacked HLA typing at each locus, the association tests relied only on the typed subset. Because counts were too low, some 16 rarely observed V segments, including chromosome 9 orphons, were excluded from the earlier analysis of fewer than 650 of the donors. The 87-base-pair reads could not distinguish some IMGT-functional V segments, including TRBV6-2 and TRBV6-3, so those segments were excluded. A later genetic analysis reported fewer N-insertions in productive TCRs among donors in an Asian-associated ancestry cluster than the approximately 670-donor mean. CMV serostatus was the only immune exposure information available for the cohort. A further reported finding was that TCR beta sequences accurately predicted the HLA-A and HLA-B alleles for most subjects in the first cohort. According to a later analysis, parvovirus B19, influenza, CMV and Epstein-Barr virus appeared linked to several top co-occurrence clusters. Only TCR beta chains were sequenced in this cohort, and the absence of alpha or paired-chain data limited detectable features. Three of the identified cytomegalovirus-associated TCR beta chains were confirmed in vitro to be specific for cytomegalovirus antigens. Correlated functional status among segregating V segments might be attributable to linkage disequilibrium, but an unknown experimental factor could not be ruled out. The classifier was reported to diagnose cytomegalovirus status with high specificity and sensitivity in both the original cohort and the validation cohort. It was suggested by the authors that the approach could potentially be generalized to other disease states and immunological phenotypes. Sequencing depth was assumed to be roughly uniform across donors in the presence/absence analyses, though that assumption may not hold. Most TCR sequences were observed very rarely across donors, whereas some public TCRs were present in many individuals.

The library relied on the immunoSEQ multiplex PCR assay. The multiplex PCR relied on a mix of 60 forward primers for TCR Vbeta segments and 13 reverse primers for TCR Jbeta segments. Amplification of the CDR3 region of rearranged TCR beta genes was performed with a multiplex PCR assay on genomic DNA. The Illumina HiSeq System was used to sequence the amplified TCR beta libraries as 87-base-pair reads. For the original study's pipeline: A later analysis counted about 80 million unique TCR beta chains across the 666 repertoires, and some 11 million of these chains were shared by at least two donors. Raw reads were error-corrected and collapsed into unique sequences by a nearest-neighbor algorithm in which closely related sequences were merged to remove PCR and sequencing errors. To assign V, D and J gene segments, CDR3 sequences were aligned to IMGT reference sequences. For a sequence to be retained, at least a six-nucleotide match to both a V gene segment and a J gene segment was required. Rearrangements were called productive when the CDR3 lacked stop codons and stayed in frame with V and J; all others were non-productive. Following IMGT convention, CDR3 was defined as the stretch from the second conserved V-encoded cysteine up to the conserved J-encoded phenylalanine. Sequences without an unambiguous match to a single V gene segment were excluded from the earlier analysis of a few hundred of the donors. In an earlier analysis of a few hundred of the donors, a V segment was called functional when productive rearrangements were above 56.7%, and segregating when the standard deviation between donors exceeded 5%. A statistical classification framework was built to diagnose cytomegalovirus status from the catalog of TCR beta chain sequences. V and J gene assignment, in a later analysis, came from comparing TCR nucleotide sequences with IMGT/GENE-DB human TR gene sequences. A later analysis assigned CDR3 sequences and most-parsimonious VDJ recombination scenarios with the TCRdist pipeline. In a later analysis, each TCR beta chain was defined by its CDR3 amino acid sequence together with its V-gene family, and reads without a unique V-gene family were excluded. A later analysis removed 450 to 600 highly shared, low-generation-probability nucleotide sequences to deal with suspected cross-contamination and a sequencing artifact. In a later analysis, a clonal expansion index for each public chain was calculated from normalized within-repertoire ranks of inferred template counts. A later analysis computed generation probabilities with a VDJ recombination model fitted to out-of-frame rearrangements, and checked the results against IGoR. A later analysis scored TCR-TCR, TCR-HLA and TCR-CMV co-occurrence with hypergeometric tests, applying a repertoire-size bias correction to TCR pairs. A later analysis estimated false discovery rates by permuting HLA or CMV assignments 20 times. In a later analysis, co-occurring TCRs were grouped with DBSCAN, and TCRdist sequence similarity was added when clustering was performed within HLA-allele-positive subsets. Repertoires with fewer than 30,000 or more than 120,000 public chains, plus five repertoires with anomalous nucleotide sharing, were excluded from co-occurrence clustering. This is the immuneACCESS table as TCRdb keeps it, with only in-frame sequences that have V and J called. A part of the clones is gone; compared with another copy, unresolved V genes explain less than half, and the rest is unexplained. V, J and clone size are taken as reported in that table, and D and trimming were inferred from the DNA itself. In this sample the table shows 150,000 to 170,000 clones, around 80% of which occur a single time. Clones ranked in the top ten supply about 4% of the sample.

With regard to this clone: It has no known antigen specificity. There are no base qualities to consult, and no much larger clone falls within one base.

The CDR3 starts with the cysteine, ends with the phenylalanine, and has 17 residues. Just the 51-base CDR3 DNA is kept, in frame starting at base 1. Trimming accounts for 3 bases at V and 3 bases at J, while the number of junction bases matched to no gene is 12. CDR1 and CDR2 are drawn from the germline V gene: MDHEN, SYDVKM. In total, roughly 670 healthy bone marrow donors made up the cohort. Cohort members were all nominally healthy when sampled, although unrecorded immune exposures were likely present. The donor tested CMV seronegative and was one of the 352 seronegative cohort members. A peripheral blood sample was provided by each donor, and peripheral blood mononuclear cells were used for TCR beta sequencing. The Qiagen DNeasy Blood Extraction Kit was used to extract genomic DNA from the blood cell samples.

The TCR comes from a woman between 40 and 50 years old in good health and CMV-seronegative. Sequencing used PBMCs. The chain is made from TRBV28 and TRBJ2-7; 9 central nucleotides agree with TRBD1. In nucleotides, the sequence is TGTGCCAGCAGTTTGGGGACAGGGACCCACTTTTACTACGAGCAGTACTTC. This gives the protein CASSLGTGTHFYYEQYF.